One and the same sample provided the 25 T cell receptor beta chains below, sequenced in a study of blood T cell repertoires in COVID-19. Clones were sequenced by immunoSEQ multiplex PCR, and TCRdb holds only the in-frame ones, with some missing. The data show 46,000 or so clones, roughly 88% seen once. Sequencing input: peripheral blood. All receptors derive from a man aged 45 to 65 with acute or convalescent COVID-19.

This clone has just a few counts. This rearrangement joins TRBV4-1 to TRBJ2-7, with TRBD2 as a possible D gene (5 bases). The CDR3 has 16 residues. Germline V lookup: CDR1 MGHRA, CDR2 YSYEKL. V dropped 4 bases and J dropped 7 bases, with 23 bases sitting between them. CDR3 in DNA: TGCGCCAGCAGCCCTCTCGACATGGGGTTCTCGGGGGAGCAGTACTTC. Translated: CASSPLDMGFSGEQYF.

J is TRBJ2-2 and V is TRBV6-5; maybe TRBD1 (6 bases). In germline, CDR1 is MNHEY, CDR2 SVGAGI. This CDR3 has 15 amino acids. With 6 bases removed from V and 2 bases from J, the gap between germline ends came to 13 bases. CDR3 DNA sequence: TGTGCCAGCAGCCAAACACAGGGAAACACCGGGGAGCTGTTTTTT. Amino acid sequence: CASSQTQGNTGELFF.

The chain couples TRBV5-6 to TRBJ2-5; 9 bases line up with TRBD2. V lost 1 base and J lost 6; bases outside the gene matches: 7. Per the germline V gene, CDR1 is SGHDT and CDR2 is YYEEEE. CDR3 size: 15 residues. This CDR3 is CASSLLSGGLKTQYF. In DNA form, the CDR3 reads TGTGCCAGCAGCTTGCTTAGCGGGGGTCTAAAGACCCAGTACTTC.

The chain is built from TRBV4-1 and TRBJ2-7, with 7 bases fitting TRBD1. V shed 4 bases, J shed 3 bases, and the junction held 9 bases outside the gene matches. The V gene's germline CDR1 is MGHRA and CDR2 YSYEKL. The CDR3 covers 15 residues. The CDR3 spells CASSPRQGLVYEQYF. The CDR3 DNA is TGCGCCAGCAGCCCCCGACAGGGTCTCGTCTACGAGCAGTACTTC.

The chain carries TRBV5-1 and TRBJ1-4; the D gene is possibly TRBD1 (5 bases). Germline assignment: CDR1 SGHRS and CDR2 YFSETQ. The CDR3 extends over 14 amino acids. Trimming took off 4 bases at V and 7 bases at J, with 14 bases between the two ends. The CDR3 bases are TGCGCCAGCAGCCGTGCGACAGAGTCTGAAAAACTGTTTTTT. Translating gives CASSRATESEKLFF.

The rearrangement joins TRBV10-1 to TRBJ1-1; 10 nucleotides match TRBD1. V was pared by 3 bases and J by 6 bases, with 4 bases of the junction left unmatched. The CDR3 runs 14 residues. Germline loops: CDR1 WNHNN, CDR2 SYGVQD (reference sequence). CDR3 in amino acids: CASSDGTGVPEAFF. As DNA, the CDR3 is TGCGCCAGCAGTGACGGGACAGGGGTCCCTGAAGCTTTCTTT.

The chain has TRBV7-9 and TRBJ1-4; TRBD1 matches 7 bases. Looked up from germline, CDR1 is SEHNR and CDR2 is FQNEAQ (reference sequence). This CDR3 spans 15 amino acids. The trim removed 5 bases at V and 5 bases at J, leaving 8 bases unmatched. The DNA of the CDR3 is TGTGCCAGCAGCACCACCGGGACAGCAAATGAAAAACTGTTTTTT. Translation gives CASSTTGTANEKLFF.

The chain has TRBV24-1 and TRBJ1-2; 8 nucleotides line up with TRBD1. The germline CDR1 and CDR2 sequences are KGHDR and SFDVKD. Trimming at V came to 7 bases and at J to 5 bases, leaving 5 bases not matched to a gene. The CDR3 has 13 amino acids. CDR3 residues: CATRGQGSYGYTF. DNA of the CDR3: TGTGCCACCAGAGGACAGGGAAGTTATGGCTACACCTTC.

The chain employs TRBV5-4 and TRBJ2-7; D possibly corresponds to TRBD1 (6 bases). The CDR3 is 12 amino acids. Germline V lookup: CDR1 SGHNT, CDR2 YYREEE (reference sequence). V was trimmed by 0 bases and J by 5 bases, leaving 6 bases between them. The CDR3 coding sequence is TGTGCCAGCAGCTTGGACAGGGACGAGCAGTACTTC. Residues: CASSLDRDEQYF.

This chain links TRBV19 with TRBJ2-1; 9 bases match TRBD2. Per the germline V gene, CDR1 is LNHDA and CDR2 is SQIVND (reference sequence). CDR3 length: 16 amino acids. V was pared by 3 bases and J by 4 bases, with 7 bases of the junction left unmatched. CDR3 amino acids: CASSMTLAGRYNEQFF. The CDR3 coding sequence is TGTGCCAGTAGTATGACCCTAGCGGGAAGGTACAATGAGCAGTTCTTC.

The chain recombines TRBV28 with TRBJ1-5; no clear D gene. The V and J ends lost 5 bases and 1 base respectively, with 9 bases between them. This CDR3 comprises 14 residues. Germline V gene data show CDR1 as MDHEN and CDR2 as SYDVKM. The CDR3 here is CASSTPGSNQPQHF. The CDR3 nucleotides are TGTGCCAGCAGTACCCCGGGGAGCAATCAGCCCCAGCATTTT.

The chain recombines TRBV24-1 with TRBJ2-2, with TRBD2 identical over 8 bases. This CDR3 contains 18 residues. Trimming took 3 bases from V and 7 from J; bases not matched to a gene: 15. In germline, CDR1 is KGHDR, CDR2 SFDVKD. The CDR3 loop reads CATSDRGTSRERGGELFF. DNA for the CDR3: TGTGCCACCAGTGATCGTGGGACTAGTCGGGAGCGGGGCGGGGAGCTGTTTTTT.

This clone was detected only once. The chain carries TRBV19 and TRBJ1-5; D uncertain. The germline V and J ends were trimmed by 6 bases and 7 bases, with 13 bases remaining between them. This CDR3 is 13 amino acids long. CDR1 is LNHDA and CDR2 is SQIVND in the germline V gene (reference sequence). DNA for the CDR3: TGTGCCAGTAGCCCCGGAGTTTTCCAGCCCCAGCATTTT. Translation: CASSPGVFQPQHF.

This chain connects TRBV7-6 to TRBJ1-2; D may be TRBD1 (5 bases). Germline CDR1 and CDR2: SGHVS and FNYEAQ. V shed 5 bases and J shed 2 bases, with 15 bases lying between them. This CDR3 has 15 residues. CDR3 coding DNA: TGTGCCAGCAGCCCCCTAGGGACTTCCAACTATGGCTACACCTTC. Its translation is CASSPLGTSNYGYTF.

The chain is built from TRBV7-9 and TRBJ2-3; TRBD1 aligns across 8 bases. The CDR3 is 14 amino acids. Germline V CDR1 and CDR2: SEHNR, FQNEAQ (reference sequence). J lost 2 bases, V lost 8 bases, and 6 bases had no gene match. The DNA for the CDR3 is TGTGCCAGCGGGGTGACAGGGGCCACAGATACGCAGTATTTT. Translated, it gives CASGVTGATDTQYF.

The chain employs TRBV4-3 and TRBJ2-3, with 10 positions matching TRBD1. The germline CDR1 and CDR2 sequences are LGHNA and YSLEER. This CDR3 contains 16 residues. With V trimmed by 0 bases and J by 4 bases, 4 bases remained unmatched. For the CDR3, the DNA is TGCGCCAGCAGCCAAGACGGGACAGGGGATCCAGATACGCAGTATTTT. Translation: CASSQDGTGDPDTQYF.

J is TRBJ2-1 and V is TRBV11-2, with TRBD1 as a possible D gene (6 bases). Germline lookup yields CDR1 SGHAT and CDR2 FQNNGV. The CDR3 totals 15 residues. Deletions cut 2 bases from V and 3 bases from J, with 11 bases between. CDR3: CASSLRQVLYNEQFF. For the CDR3, the DNA is TGTGCCAGCAGCTTAAGACAGGTACTCTACAATGAGCAGTTCTTC. Combining the CDR3 with reference TRBV11-2 and TRBJ2-1 gives the whole variable domain EAGVAQSPRYKIIEKRQSVAFWCNPISGHATLYWYQQILGQGPKLLIQFQNNGVVDDSQLPKDRFSAERLKGVDSTLKIQPAKLEDSAVYLCASSLRQVLYNEQFFGPGTRLTVL.

This chain connects TRBV9 to TRBJ1-2, with 7 positions matching TRBD1. V dropped 2 bases and J dropped 3; count of bases not matched to a gene: 4. This CDR3 comprises 14 residues. Germline-derived CDR1 and CDR2 are SGDLS and YYNGEE. The CDR3 sequence is CASSVGQGDYGYTF. For the CDR3, the DNA is TGTGCCAGCAGCGTGGGGCAGGGGGACTATGGCTACACCTTC.

The genes are TRBV5-1 and TRBJ2-3, with a weak D call TRBD2 (7 bases). The length of the CDR3 is 16 residues. Per the germline V gene, CDR1 is SGHRS and CDR2 is YFSETQ. Trimming removed 4 bases at V and 2 bases at J, with 17 bases between. CDR3 region: CASSPRGGANTDTQYF. The CDR3 DNA is TGCGCCAGCAGCCCAAGGGGGGGCGCGAACACAGATACGCAGTATTTT. Looking up the rest from reference TRBV5-1 and TRBJ2-3 gives the full variable domain: KAGVTQTPRYLIKTRGQQVTLSCSPISGHRSVSWYQQTPGQGLQFLFEYFSETQRNKGNFPGRFSGRQFSNSRSEMNVSTLELGDSALYLCASSPRGGANTDTQYFGPGTRLTVL.

This chain uses TRBV30 with TRBJ2-7; D not resolved. CDR1 is GTSNPN and CDR2 is SVGIG in the germline V gene (reference sequence). Between the trimmed V and J ends, which lost 3 bases and 4 bases, there was a span of 22 bases. CDR3 length equals 16 residues. The CDR3, as DNA: TGTGCCTGGAGACGGCGAGTCAGGTCAACGATTTACGAGCAGTACTTC. Its protein product is CAWRRRVRSTIYEQYF.

This rearrangement joins TRBV27 to TRBJ2-7; 10 nucleotides line up with TRBD1. CDR1 is MNHEY, CDR2 SMNVEV, per germline (reference sequence). This CDR3 is 14 amino acids long. V was pared by 7 bases and J by 2 bases, with 5 bases of the junction left unmatched. CDR3 sequence: CASMTGTGAYEQYF. CDR3 DNA: TGTGCCAGCATGACCGGGACAGGGGCCTACGAGCAGTACTTC.

This clone appeared once. The chain couples TRBV2 to TRBJ2-1; the D gene is possibly TRBD2 (6 bases). The CDR3 totals 17 residues. V was pared by 5 bases and J by 3 bases, with 20 bases between. The germline V gene encodes CDR1 SNHLY and CDR2 FYNNEI. CDR3 coding DNA: TGTGCCAGCAGTTCTCATACCGGGGGAACGAACTACAATGAGCAGTTCTTC. Its protein product is CASSSHTGGTNYNEQFF.

The chain is built from TRBV29-1 and TRBJ1-2; no clear D gene. The CDR3 totals 13 residues. Germline V lookup: CDR1 SQVTM, CDR2 ANQGSEA. V lost 4 bases and J lost 0, with 9 bases in between. The DNA for the CDR3 is TGCAGCGTTGTGTCTCCAGCTAACTATGGCTACACCTTC. Amino acids: CSVVSPANYGYTF.

The chain recombines TRBV9 with TRBJ1-2; D perhaps matches TRBD1 (6 bases). Germline assignment: CDR1 SGDLS and CDR2 YYNGEE. This CDR3 spans 14 amino acids. V lost 3 bases to trimming and J lost 8 bases, with 17 bases between them. The CDR3 coding sequence is TGTGCCAGCAGCGCAATTACAGGGTACCGAGGCTACACCTTC. This codes for CASSAITGYRGYTF.

This clone has just one count. The V gene is TRBV5-4, the J gene TRBJ2-5; a weak D match, TRBD2 (5 bases). Trimming took off 2 bases at V and 4 bases at J, with 12 bases between the two ends. CDR3 length equals 14 residues. Germline V gene lookup returns CDR1 SGHNT and CDR2 YYREEE (reference sequence). The CDR3 spells CASSFYRGVETQYF. The CDR3 DNA reads as TGTGCCAGCAGCTTTTACCGGGGTGTAGAGACCCAGTACTTC.